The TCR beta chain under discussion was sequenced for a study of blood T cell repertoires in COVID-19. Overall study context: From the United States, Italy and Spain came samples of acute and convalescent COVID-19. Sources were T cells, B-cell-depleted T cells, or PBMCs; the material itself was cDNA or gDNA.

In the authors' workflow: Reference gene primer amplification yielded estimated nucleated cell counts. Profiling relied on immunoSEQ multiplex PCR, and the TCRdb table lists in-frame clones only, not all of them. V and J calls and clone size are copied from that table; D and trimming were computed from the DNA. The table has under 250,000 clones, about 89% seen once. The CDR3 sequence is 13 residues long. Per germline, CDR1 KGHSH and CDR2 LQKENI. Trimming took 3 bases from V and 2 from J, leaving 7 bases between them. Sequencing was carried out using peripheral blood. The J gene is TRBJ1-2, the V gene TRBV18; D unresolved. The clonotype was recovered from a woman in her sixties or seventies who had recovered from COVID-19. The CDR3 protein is CASSPTENYGYTF. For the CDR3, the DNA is TGTGCCAGCTCACCCACCGAGAACTATGGCTACACCTTC.